This TCR beta chain emerged from a study of T cells after somatic rescue of genetic block. Assay: immunoSEQ multiplex PCR; the TCRdb copy retains only in-frame clones and omits some. Of under 15,000 clones listed, roughly 72% are singletons. CDR3 length equals 11 residues. Germline V gene sequence: CDR1 SNHLY, CDR2 FYNNEI. Trimming took off 5 bases at V and 7 bases at J, with 9 bases between the two ends. Sequencing was done on a sample of peripheral blood mononuclear cells (PBMCs). The receptor was isolated from a boy aged 5-17 years. The genes are TRBV2 and TRBJ2-7; D gene unclear. CDR3: CASSPLREQYF. The CDR3 DNA reads as TGTGCCAGCAGTCCACTTCGGGAGCAGTACTTC.